The 18 T cell receptor beta chains below come from one sample, sequenced in a study of blood T cells in healthy people across ages. Together with a sample-barcoded 5' primer, a J-beta primer mix was included in a second PCR lasting about 7 to 11 cycles. Via MiXCR, TCRdb re-called the 5' RACE reads, giving one row per CDR3 protein. The sample lists some 880,000 distinct CDR3 sequences; 30% to 45% were seen once. Sequenced input: blood. All receptors come from a man aged 18 to 30 in good health.

The rearrangement joins TRBV6-2 or TRBV6-3 to TRBJ2-7; D is unclear. Trimming pared 7 bases from V and 3 bases from J, leaving 13 bases between. CDR1 is MNHEY, CDR2 SVGEGT, per germline. This CDR3 region has 13 residues. In nucleotides, the CDR3 is TGTGCCAGCAAGATGGGCGCGAACTACGAGCAGTACTTC. Amino acids: CASKMGANYEQYF.

This clonotype was found a few times. The rearrangement links TRBV7-9 to TRBJ1-2; D unresolved. Between the trimmed V and J ends, which lost 5 bases and 4 bases, there was a span of 17 bases. The CDR3 spans 15 residues. CDR1 is SEHNR and CDR2 is FQNEAQ in the germline V gene (reference sequence). The CDR3 sequence: CASSAVPLGFYGYTF. The CDR3 region has the DNA TGTGCCAGCAGCGCAGTACCTTTGGGGTTCTATGGCTACACCTTC.

Comment on this clonotype: An end of the junction differs from the germline gene, which may be a read error. This chain links TRBV20-1 with TRBJ2-3; the D is unclear. The CDR3 length is 14 residues. In germline, CDR1 is DFQATT, CDR2 SNEGSKA (reference sequence). The CDR3 reads CGAPIGRNEDTQYF. CDR3 nucleotide sequence: TGCGGTGCTCCAATCGGACGGAATGAAGATACGCAGTATTTT.

The chain couples TRBV4-3 to TRBJ2-1; D not certain. The CDR3 totals 16 residues. Germline CDR1 and CDR2: LGHNA and YSLEER. V lost 0 bases to trimming and J lost 0 bases, with 9 bases between them. The chain's CDR3 is CASSQDVPSSYNEQFF. The CDR3 coding sequence is TGCGCCAGCAGCCAAGATGTCCCGAGCTCCTACAATGAGCAGTTCTTC.

This chain connects TRBV7-2 to TRBJ2-3, with D maybe TRBD2 (7 bases). The CDR3 length is 14 residues. Germline V gene sequence: CDR1 SGHTA, CDR2 FQGNSA. Trimming left V 8 bases short and J 4 bases short, with 16 bases between. DNA of the CDR3: TGTGCCAGCGCCTCTGGGGGGGGCGCAGATACGCAGTATTTT. Its protein is CASASGGGADTQYF.

This clonotype has just a few counts. The chain recombines TRBV30 with TRBJ2-3; D remains unclear. Trimming left V 8 bases short and J 4 bases short, with 16 bases between. Per the germline V gene, CDR1 is GTSNPN and CDR2 is SVGIG (reference sequence). This CDR3 has 13 residues. CDR3 region: CARDTSPPDTQYF. The CDR3 DNA follows: TGTGCCCGTGACACTTCCCCCCCAGATACGCAGTATTTT.

The sample holds a few counts of this clonotype. This chain links TRBV3-1 with TRBJ2-7; D is unclear. The CDR3 is 13 amino acids. Germline CDR1 is LGHDT and CDR2 is YNNKEL (reference sequence). The V end lost 2 bases, the J end lost 3 bases, and 8 bases lay between the germline ends. The CDR3 loop is CASSQLSDYEQYF. As DNA, the CDR3 is TGTGCCAGCAGCCAATTATCGGACTACGAGCAGTACTTC.

Turning to this clonotype: Mismatch with germline at one junction end may stem from a read error. The V call is TRBV27, the J call TRBJ2-7; D ambiguous. The CDR3 is made up of 14 amino acids. In germline, CDR1 is MNHEY, CDR2 SMNVEV (reference sequence). The CDR3 spells CTSSADPSSYEQYF. The CDR3 DNA reads as TGTACCAGCAGTGCGGATCCAAGCTCCTACGAGCAGTACTTC.

The chain is built from TRBV20-1 and TRBJ1-5; 7 nucleotides match TRBD1. This CDR3 spans 16 amino acids. Unmatched junction bases numbered 7, after V lost 0 bases and J lost 2 bases. Per the germline V gene, CDR1 is DFQATT and CDR2 is SNEGSKA (reference sequence). CDR3 nucleotide sequence: TGCAGTGCTAGAGATCCCGGGACAGTGGGCAATCAGCCCCAGCATTTT. It encodes CSARDPGTVGNQPQHF.

This clonotype was picked up a small number of times. The J gene is TRBJ2-1, the V gene TRBV9, with D perhaps TRBD1 (6 bases). Germline V gene sequence: CDR1 SGDLS, CDR2 YYNGEE. V lost 0 bases and J lost 6, with 13 bases in between. The CDR3 extends over 15 amino acids. DNA for the CDR3: TGTGCCAGCAGCGTAGGGACAGAACTCCTCAATGAGCAGTTCTTC. Residues: CASSVGTELLNEQFF.

The V and J genes are TRBV12-3 or TRBV12-4 and TRBJ2-1; no clear D. The assigned J gene may be wrong: the sequence end matches TRBJ2-7 better. The CDR3 has 18 residues. The CDR3 coding sequence is TGTGCCAGCAGTATCGGACCCTCTCGGGCAAAACTCTACAATGAGCAGTACTTC. Its protein is CASSIGPSRAKLYNEQYF.

The rearrangement uses TRBV12-3 or TRBV12-4 and TRBJ2-1, with TRBD2 matching 8 bases. The CDR3 sequence is 15 residues long. V lost 1 base and J lost 8; bases outside the gene matches: 7. The CDR3 reads CASSLVLSGVDEQFF. CDR3 DNA: TGTGCCAGCAGTTTAGTTCTTAGCGGGGTTGATGAGCAGTTCTTC.

The rearrangement uses TRBV12-3 or TRBV12-4 and TRBJ2-1, with D possibly TRBD2 on 6 matching bases. The CDR3 covers 16 residues. V was shortened by 5 bases and J by 6 bases, with 20 bases between the two germline ends. Here the CDR3 reads CASSPSGVVMGNEQFF. For the CDR3, the DNA is TGTGCCAGCAGTCCCTCGGGGGTGGTAATGGGCAATGAGCAGTTCTTC.

This clonotype was counted only a few times. The chain carries TRBV18 and TRBJ2-5; no clear D. V was shortened by 5 bases and J by 2 bases, with 6 bases between the two germline ends. The CDR3 is made up of 12 amino acids. Germline CDR1 and CDR2: KGHSH and LQKENI. In nucleotides, the CDR3 is TGTGCCAGCTCAAAATATCAAGAGACCCAGTACTTC. It codes for CASSKYQETQYF.

In this sample, this clonotype turned up a few times. The CDR3 nucleotides are TGTGCCAGCAGTCTCGGGACAGGGGCTCACGTTGCGGCTTTCTTT. Its protein is CASSLGTGAHVAAFF. The chain couples TRBV12-3 or TRBV12-4 to TRBJ1-1, with 10 positions matching TRBD1. There are 15 residues in the CDR3. With 5 bases clipped from V and 11 bases from J, the junction kept 14 bases outside the gene matches.

This clonotype was seen ten or more times. The chain is built from TRBV12-3 or TRBV12-4 and TRBJ2-5, with 10 bases aligning to TRBD1. Trimming at V came to 5 bases and at J to 4 bases, leaving 1 base not matched to a gene. This CDR3 has 13 residues. CDR3 protein: CASSDRGRETQYF. The DNA of the CDR3 is TGTGCCAGCAGTGACAGGGGGCGAGAGACCCAGTACTTC.

J is TRBJ2-6 and V is TRBV25-1, with TRBD1 matching 9 bases. Germline assignment: CDR1 MGHDK and CDR2 SYGVNS. The V segment lost 5 bases and the J segment 0 bases; nucleotides outside the gene matches: 8. The length of the CDR3 is 18 residues. CDR3 DNA: TGTGCCAGCAGTCCTCATAGGACAGGGGCCTCTGGGGCCAACGTCCTGACTTTC. Encoded protein: CASSPHRTGASGANVLTF. The full variable domain, completed using reference TRBV25-1 and TRBJ2-6, is EADIYQTPRYLVIGTGKKITLECSQTMGHDKMYWYQQDPGMELHLIHYSYGVNSTEKGDLSSESTVSRIRTEHFPLTLESARPSHTSQYLCASSPHRTGASGANVLTFGAGSRLTVL.

The chain couples TRBV7-2 to TRBJ1-2; D might be TRBD1 (5 bases). V was cut by 6 bases and J by 5 bases, with 19 bases left in between. The CDR3 has 15 amino acids. Germline V gene sequence: CDR1 SGHTA, CDR2 FQGNSA. The CDR3 loop reads CASSLEAGRAYGYTF. Here the CDR3 DNA reads TGTGCCAGCAGTCTAGAGGCAGGGAGAGCTTATGGCTACACCTTC.